The 32 T cell receptor beta chains in this list originate from one sample, sequenced in a study of blood T cell repertoires in COVID-19. TCRdb's table, derived via immunoSEQ multiplex PCR, lists solely in-frame clones and lacks some. Found here are roughly 250,000 clones, roughly four fifths of them singletons; the top ten hold about 9.5%. Sequencing was done on a sample of peripheral blood. All receptors come from an elderly woman with acute or convalescent COVID-19.

The V call is TRBV11-1, the J call TRBJ2-4, with a tentative D call TRBD2 (5 bases). The germline V gene encodes CDR1 SGHAT and CDR2 FQDESV (reference sequence). This CDR3 contains 14 residues. Trimming removed 5 bases from V and 6 bases from J, with 14 bases in between. CDR3 in DNA: TGTGCCAGCAGCCCGGGATGGGTCGGAAACATTCAGTACTTC. Its protein product is CASSPGWVGNIQYF.

This clone was detected a few times. The gene calls are TRBV3-1 (or the pseudogene TRBV3-2) and TRBJ2-7; D unresolved. CDR1 is LGHDT and CDR2 is YNNKEL in the germline V gene (reference sequence). The CDR3 is made up of 14 amino acids. V was trimmed by 3 bases and J by 2 bases, leaving 11 bases between them. DNA for the CDR3: TGTGCCAGCAGCCACAAGAGCCCAACCTACGAGCAGTACTTC. Protein: CASSHKSPTYEQYF.

This clone was seen a handful of times. The CDR3 DNA follows: TGTGCCACCAGTGATTCCCAGACAGGGAAGGTGGTAAATGAGCAGTTCTTC. Amino acid sequence: CATSDSQTGKVVNEQFF. V usage is TRBV24-1 and J usage is TRBJ2-1; 7 bases agree with TRBD1. Germline CDR1 KGHDR, CDR2 SFDVKD. V trimming: 2 bases; J trimming: 7 bases; junction bases outside the gene matches: 13. The CDR3 extends over 17 amino acids.

This clone was seen a single time. J is TRBJ1-2 and V is TRBV20-1, with D hard to call. The CDR3 sequence is 11 residues long. Germline lookup yields CDR1 DFQATT and CDR2 SNEGSKA (reference sequence). V shed 3 bases and J shed 7 bases, with 9 bases lying between them. The CDR3 DNA reads as TGCAGTGCTAGTGCAGGATCTGGCTACACCTTC. Encoded protein: CSASAGSGYTF.

The J gene is TRBJ1-2, the V gene TRBV4-1; D possibly corresponds to TRBD1 (5 bases). The CDR3 has 15 residues. CDR1 and CDR2 from the germline V gene are MGHRA and YSYEKL. V was trimmed by 1 base and J by 2 bases, leaving 11 bases between them. The CDR3 nucleotides read TGCGCCAGCAGCCAAGCCCCGACAGCGAACTATGGCTACACCTTC. It codes for CASSQAPTANYGYTF.

J is TRBJ1-1 and V is TRBV10-3, with 7 bases matching TRBD1. This CDR3 has 17 amino acids. V shed 0 bases and J 3 bases; nucleotides not matched to a gene: 10. Germline V gene data show CDR1 as ENHRY and CDR2 as SYGVKD. The CDR3 reads CAISESKFRDRDTEAFF. CDR3 DNA sequence: TGTGCCATCAGTGAGTCGAAATTCCGAGACAGGGACACTGAAGCTTTCTTT.

The gene calls are TRBV6-6 and TRBJ1-1; TRBD1 matches at 10 bases. Germline CDR1 is MNHNY and CDR2 is SVGAGI (reference sequence). The CDR3 runs to 15 residues. Trimming cost V 4 bases and J 1 base; bases outside gene matches: 3. CDR3 sequence reads: CASSSDRGPNTEAFF. The CDR3 bases are TGTGCCAGCAGTTCAGACAGGGGGCCGAACACTGAAGCTTTCTTT.

The rearrangement uses TRBV27 and TRBJ1-6, with D possibly TRBD1 on 5 matching bases. V lost 5 bases, J lost 1 base, and 9 bases lay in between. The germline V gene has CDR1 MNHEY and CDR2 SMNVEV (reference sequence). The CDR3 runs to 15 residues. The CDR3 loop reads CASSAQGSYNSPLHF. CDR3 sequence (DNA): TGTGCCAGCAGTGCTCAGGGTTCCTATAATTCACCCCTCCACTTT.

This chain connects TRBV28 to TRBJ1-3; D call uncertain. Trimming cost V 3 bases and J 2 bases, with 11 bases left between them. Per germline, CDR1 MDHEN and CDR2 SYDVKM. The CDR3 is made up of 15 amino acids. The CDR3 DNA reads TGTGCCAGCAGTTTTCTCCGGGGTCCTGGAAACACCATATATTTT. It translates to CASSFLRGPGNTIYF.

The chain joins TRBV7-2 to TRBJ2-5; a weak D match, TRBD1 (5 bases). The CDR3 length is 16 residues. Trimming took off 5 bases at V and 5 bases at J, with 21 bases between the two ends. In germline, CDR1 is SGHTA, CDR2 FQGNSA. The CDR3 DNA reads TGTGCCAGCAGCCTAAATCTATATGAGCCAGGGGAGACCCAGTACTTC. Its translation is CASSLNLYEPGETQYF.

The rearrangement uses TRBV14 and TRBJ1-1, with 7 bases identical to TRBD1. This CDR3 is built from 15 residues. Germline loops: CDR1 SGHDN, CDR2 FVKESK. The V gene end was trimmed by 6 bases and the J gene end by 1 base; junction bases not matched to a gene: 8. The CDR3: CASSKEGGRNTEAFF. For the CDR3, the DNA is TGTGCCAGCAGTAAAGAAGGGGGCAGGAACACTGAAGCTTTCTTT.

The DNA of the CDR3 is TGTGCCAGCCAAAGGAGCAGCGAGACCGGGGAGCTGTTTTTT. Translating gives CASQRSSETGELFF. The chain has TRBV6-6 and TRBJ2-2; D not certain. The V and J ends lost 8 bases and 5 bases respectively, with 15 bases between them. The CDR3 contains 14 residues. Germline values: CDR1 MNHNY, CDR2 SVGAGI (reference sequence).

The chain joins TRBV5-1 to TRBJ1-3, with 7 bases lining up with TRBD1. CDR3 length: 14 amino acids. Looked up from germline, CDR1 is SGHRS and CDR2 is YFSETQ. The trim removed 0 bases at V and 4 bases at J, leaving 1 base unmatched. The CDR3 DNA sequence: TGCGCCAGCAGCTTGGAGGACAGGGGAAACACCATATATTTT. It specifies CASSLEDRGNTIYF.

The chain combines TRBV19 with TRBJ1-3; maybe TRBD1 (5 bases). Looked up from germline, CDR1 is LNHDA and CDR2 is SQIVND (reference sequence). The CDR3 is made up of 16 amino acids. V lost 7 bases and J lost 0, with 16 bases in between. As DNA, the CDR3 is TGTGCCAGTAAGGGACTGCCGGCCCTCTCTGGAAACACCATATATTTT. Translated: CASKGLPALSGNTIYF.

V gene TRBV19 combines with J gene TRBJ1-1, with D unclear. The CDR3 has 14 amino acids. Trimming cost V 3 bases and J 0 bases, with 8 bases left between them. The germline V gene has CDR1 LNHDA and CDR2 SQIVND (reference sequence). As DNA, the CDR3 is TGTGCCAGTAGTATCCCACAAATGAACACTGAAGCTTTCTTT. Residues: CASSIPQMNTEAFF.

The rearrangement links TRBV7-9 to TRBJ1-3; no clear D. From germline, CDR1 is SEHNR and CDR2 FQNEAQ (reference sequence). The germline V and J ends were trimmed by 2 bases and 3 bases, with 8 bases remaining between them. The CDR3 loop spans 14 amino acids. The CDR3 DNA reads TGTGCCAGCAGCTTATTTGGAGGTGGAAACACCATATATTTT. Protein: CASSLFGGGNTIYF. The full variable domain, with the rest looked up from reference TRBV7-9 and TRBJ1-3, is DTGVSQNPRHKITKRGQNVTFRCDPISEHNRLYWYRQTLGQGPEFLTYFQNEAQLEKSRLLSDRFSAERPKGSFSTLEIQRTEQGDSAMYLCASSLFGGGNTIYFGEGSWLTVV.

The V call is TRBV5-1, the J call TRBJ2-1; perhaps TRBD2 as D (7 bases). Germline CDR1 is SGHRS and CDR2 is YFSETQ. This CDR3 has 17 amino acids. V dropped 4 bases and J dropped 4 bases, with 21 bases sitting between them. CDR3 in amino acids: CASSPDVGGPLYNEQFF. The CDR3 DNA is TGCGCCAGCAGCCCCGACGTCGGGGGGCCTCTGTACAATGAGCAGTTCTTC.

This rearrangement joins TRBV28 to TRBJ1-2; TRBD1 agrees at 9 bases. CDR3 length equals 13 residues. CDR1 is MDHEN and CDR2 is SYDVKM in the germline V gene. Trimming cost V 5 bases and J 8 bases; bases outside gene matches: 6. The CDR3 spells CASSTGQGRGYTF. The CDR3 region has the DNA TGTGCCAGCAGTACGGGACAGGGCAGGGGCTACACCTTC.

This chain joins TRBV24-1 and TRBJ1-1; 9 nucleotides agree with TRBD1. Germline loops: CDR1 KGHDR, CDR2 SFDVKD. V trimming: 12 bases; J trimming: 9 bases; junction bases outside the gene matches: 13. The CDR3 has 13 amino acids. The CDR3 bases are TGTGCCGCTCGGGACAGGGTGGCGGGGAAAGCTTTCTTT. Amino acid sequence: CAARDRVAGKAFF.

V gene TRBV15 combines with J gene TRBJ2-4; TRBD1 agrees at 7 bases. Germline CDR1 and CDR2: LNHNV and YYDKDF (reference sequence). CDR3 length equals 16 residues. V shed 0 bases and J 3 bases; nucleotides not matched to a gene: 5. The DNA for the CDR3 is TGTGCCACCAGCAGAGATCCTCGGGACAGCAAAAACATTCAGTACTTC. Translated: CATSRDPRDSKNIQYF.

V is TRBV6-2 or TRBV6-3 and J is TRBJ2-2, with TRBD2 matching 9 bases. V lost 2 bases and J lost 4; bases outside the gene matches: 11. The CDR3 spans 18 residues. Germline V gives CDR1 MNHEY, CDR2 SVGEGT. The CDR3 coding sequence is TGTGCCAGCAGTTACGAGGGGCTGACTAGCGGCTTCACCGGGGAGCTGTTTTTT. Protein: CASSYEGLTSGFTGELFF.

The chain joins TRBV7-8 to TRBJ2-1; 11 positions agree with TRBD2. Germline CDR1 SGHVS, CDR2 FQNEAQ. The trim removed 1 base at V and 2 bases at J, leaving 13 bases unmatched. The CDR3 runs to 20 residues. The CDR3 loop is CASSLVIRATSGGPYNEQFF. CDR3 nucleotide sequence: TGTGCCAGCAGCTTAGTCATAAGGGCCACTAGCGGGGGCCCCTACAATGAGCAGTTCTTC.

The CDR3 loop reads CASSFSQGARQPQHF. Written as DNA, the CDR3 is TGTGCCAGCAGTTTTAGTCAGGGGGCGCGTCAGCCCCAGCATTTT. This chain connects TRBV28 to TRBJ1-5, with 8 positions matching TRBD1. This CDR3 has 15 amino acids. Trimming took 3 bases from V and 6 from J; bases not matched to a gene: 7. The germline V gene has CDR1 MDHEN and CDR2 SYDVKM. Using reference TRBV28 and TRBJ1-5 for the parts outside the CDR3, the full variable domain is DVKVTQSSRYLVKRTGEKVFLECVQDMDHENMFWYRQDPGLGLRLIYFSYDVKMKEKGDIPEGYSVSREKKERFSLILESASTNQTSMYLCASSFSQGARQPQHFGDGTRLSIL.

This rearrangement joins TRBV14 to TRBJ2-2, with 14 bases that match TRBD2. The CDR3 spans 15 residues. V lost 3 bases and J lost 6; bases outside the gene matches: 0. Per the germline V gene, CDR1 is SGHDN and CDR2 is FVKESK. The CDR3 loop reads CASSQGLAGAGELFF. In DNA, the CDR3 is TGTGCCAGCAGCCAGGGACTAGCGGGGGCCGGGGAGCTGTTTTTT.

J is TRBJ1-6 and V is TRBV10-3, with 11 bases matching TRBD1. Germline values: CDR1 ENHRY, CDR2 SYGVKD. The V and J ends lost 10 bases and 12 bases, in that order; junction bases with no gene match: 11. The CDR3 contains 14 residues. CDR3 residues: CATLRDRGSGPLHF. CDR3 sequence (DNA): TGTGCCACCCTTAGGGACAGGGGGAGTGGACCCCTCCACTTT.

The chain joins TRBV7-9 to TRBJ2-3, with unresolved D. The germline V gene encodes CDR1 SEHNR and CDR2 FQNEAQ (reference sequence). With 5 bases removed from V and 1 base from J, the gap between germline ends came to 13 bases. The CDR3 has 15 residues. The CDR3 sequence is CASSPASPRTDTQYF. CDR3 coding DNA: TGTGCCAGCAGCCCTGCGTCGCCCCGCACAGATACGCAGTATTTT.

The chain links TRBV5-5 to TRBJ2-5, with 8 nucleotides matching TRBD2. The CDR3 consists of 16 residues. V gave up 4 bases and J gave up 4 bases; unmatched junction bases: 12. Germline-derived CDR1 and CDR2 are SGHKS and YYEKEE (reference sequence). The CDR3 DNA follows: TGTGCCAGCAGCCGCTCCGGGACTAGTGACCGAGAGACCCAGTACTTC. This translates into CASSRSGTSDRETQYF.

This chain links TRBV7-9 with TRBJ1-1; 8 nucleotides match TRBD1. Germline V gives CDR1 SEHNR, CDR2 FQNEAQ (reference sequence). With V trimmed by 2 bases and J by 3 bases, 8 bases remained unmatched. The CDR3 is made up of 16 amino acids. Written as DNA, the CDR3 is TGTGCCAGCAGCTTAAGGACAGGGTGGGGGGACACTGAAGCTTTCTTT. It encodes CASSLRTGWGDTEAFF.

V gene TRBV11-1 combines with J gene TRBJ1-4; 9 bases agree with TRBD1. The CDR3 spans 15 residues. Germline CDR1 and CDR2: SGHAT and FQDESV (reference sequence). The junction had 6 bases not matched to a gene; V was cut back by 4 bases and J by 6 bases. The CDR3 nucleotides read TGTGCCAGCAGCTCTACAGGGGGCCGGTATGAAAAACTGTTTTTT. Encoded protein: CASSSTGGRYEKLFF.

The chain couples TRBV28 to TRBJ1-5, with D unresolved. The CDR3 is made up of 12 amino acids. V lost 2 bases, J lost 9 bases, and 8 bases lay in between. CDR1 MDHEN and CDR2 SYDVKM come from the germline V gene. The CDR3 is CASSLRLGPQHF. DNA of the CDR3: TGTGCCAGCAGTTTAAGACTGGGGCCCCAGCATTTT.

The chain is built from TRBV18 and TRBJ2-7; D gene ambiguous. The germline V and J ends were trimmed by 5 bases and 3 bases, with 8 bases remaining between them. Germline V gene lookup returns CDR1 KGHSH and CDR2 LQKENI. The CDR3 has 12 residues. The CDR3 region has the DNA TGTGCCAGCTCAACCTCAGGCTACGAGCAGTACTTC. It is translated as CASSTSGYEQYF. The full variable domain, its missing parts supplied by reference TRBV18 and TRBJ2-7, is NAGVMQNPRHLVRRRGQEARLRCSPMKGHSHVYWYRQLPEEGLKFMVYLQKENIIDESGMPKERFSAEFPKEGPSILRIQQVVRGDSAAYFCASSTSGYEQYFGPGTRLTVT.

This clone came up once. The DNA of the CDR3 is TGTGCCAGCAGCTTAGTCGGGGGGCAGGGCGGGGAGCTGTTTTTT. Protein product: CASSLVGGQGGELFF. V and J are TRBV7-2 and TRBJ2-2; the D gene is possibly TRBD2 (7 bases). The germline V gene encodes CDR1 SGHTA and CDR2 FQGNSA. This CDR3 is 15 amino acids long. V lost 1 base, J lost 7 bases, and 13 bases lay in between.